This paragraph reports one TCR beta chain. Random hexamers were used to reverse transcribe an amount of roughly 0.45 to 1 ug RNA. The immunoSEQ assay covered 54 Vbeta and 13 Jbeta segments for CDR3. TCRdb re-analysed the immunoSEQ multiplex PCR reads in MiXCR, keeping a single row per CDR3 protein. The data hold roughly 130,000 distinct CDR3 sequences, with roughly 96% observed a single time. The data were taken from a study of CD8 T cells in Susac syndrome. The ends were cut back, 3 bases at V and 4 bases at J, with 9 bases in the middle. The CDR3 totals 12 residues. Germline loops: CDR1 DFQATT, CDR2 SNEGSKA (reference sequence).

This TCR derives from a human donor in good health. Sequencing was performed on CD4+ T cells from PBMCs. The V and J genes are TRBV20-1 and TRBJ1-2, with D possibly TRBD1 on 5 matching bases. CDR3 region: CSASGAIYGYTF. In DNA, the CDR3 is TGCAGTGCTAGTGGGGCTATCTATGGCTACACCTTC.